A single sample gave rise to the 27 T cell receptor beta chains below, sequenced in a study of blood T cell repertoires in COVID-19. Method: immunoSEQ multiplex PCR; TCRdb's copy keeps in-frame clones and lacks some. This sample yields hundreds of thousands of clones, of which more than 75% are seen a single time; 0.95% to 1% belongs to the top ten. Sequenced material: peripheral blood. These receptor sequences come from a woman aged 40 to 50 who had recovered from COVID-19.

This clone was counted once. This sequence joins TRBV19 and TRBJ1-2; 9 bases fit TRBD1. CDR3 length: 14 amino acids. Germline V lookup: CDR1 LNHDA, CDR2 SQIVND (reference sequence). V lost 6 bases, J lost 4 bases, and 6 bases stayed unmatched. CDR3 nucleotide sequence: TGTGCCAGTAGCCCGGGGACAGGGAGCTATGGCTACACCTTC. Residues: CASSPGTGSYGYTF.

This chain links TRBV6-5 with TRBJ1-2; weak D call: TRBD1 (6 bases). Germline V gene data show CDR1 as MNHEY and CDR2 as SVGAGI. CDR3 size: 14 residues. V lost 7 bases, J lost 7 bases, and 19 bases lay in between. The CDR3 here is CASILGARGGGYTF. The CDR3 DNA follows: TGTGCCAGCATACTCGGGGCCAGGGGTGGTGGCTACACCTTC.

The J gene is TRBJ2-3, the V gene TRBV19, with 9 bases identical to TRBD1. The CDR3 sequence is 15 residues long. Unmatched junction bases numbered 5, after V lost 1 base and J lost 6 bases. Looked up from germline, CDR1 is LNHDA and CDR2 is SQIVND (reference sequence). The CDR3 loop is CASSIGTGARDTQYF. CDR3 DNA: TGTGCCAGTAGTATAGGGACAGGGGCCAGGGATACGCAGTATTTT.

This clone is a singleton in its sample. The V call is TRBV29-1, the J call TRBJ1-2, with D maybe TRBD1 (6 bases). V shed 8 bases and J shed 2 bases, with 18 bases lying between them. Germline CDR1 and CDR2: SQVTM and ANQGSEA. This CDR3 contains 14 residues. This chain's CDR3 is CSSDPQGPNYGYTF. CDR3 DNA: TGCAGCTCTGACCCGCAGGGGCCCAACTATGGCTACACCTTC.

This chain connects TRBV9 to TRBJ1-1; tentatively, D is TRBD1 (6 bases). The germline CDR1 and CDR2 sequences are SGDLS and YYNGEE. This CDR3 is built from 18 residues. The V gene lost 0 bases and the J gene lost 3 bases, with 21 bases spanning the gap. The CDR3 nucleotides are TGTGCCAGCAGCGTAGCTACTGGGGGGGCACCGGGGGACACTGAAGCTTTCTTT. Its translation: CASSVATGGAPGDTEAFF.

The chain has TRBV6-4 and TRBJ1-6; 8 positions match TRBD1. CDR1 and CDR2 from the germline V gene are MRHNA and SNTAGT. V dropped 3 bases and J dropped 9; count of bases not matched to a gene: 7. The CDR3 is made up of 15 amino acids. The CDR3 spells CASSEGPGGISPLHF. The CDR3 region has the DNA TGTGCCAGCAGTGAAGGGCCAGGGGGCATTTCACCCCTCCACTTT.

This clone is a singleton in its sample. V gene TRBV5-1 combines with J gene TRBJ1-2; D remains ambiguous. Trimming shortened V by 3 bases and J by 1 base, and 10 bases separated the two germline ends. The germline gives CDR1 SGHRS, CDR2 YFSETQ. The length of the CDR3 is 14 residues. The CDR3 here is CASSSNPVNYGYTF. The CDR3 DNA follows: TGCGCCAGCAGCTCTAATCCGGTTAACTATGGCTACACCTTC.

The rearrangement joins TRBV6-2 or TRBV6-3 to TRBJ1-1; 9 bases are a match to TRBD1. Germline V gene data show CDR1 as MNHEY and CDR2 as SVGEGT. The V and J ends lost 4 bases and 7 bases, in that order; junction bases with no gene match: 7. There are 14 residues in the CDR3. CDR3 nucleotides: TGTGCCAGCAGTTTGACGGACAGGGGATATGAAGCTTTCTTT. Amino acids: CASSLTDRGYEAFF.

This chain links TRBV7-2 with TRBJ2-7, with 12 bases identical to TRBD1. V was pared by 4 bases and J by 2 bases, with 3 bases of the junction left unmatched. Germline V lookup: CDR1 SGHTA, CDR2 FQGNSA. The CDR3 sequence is 15 residues long. In DNA form, the CDR3 reads TGTGCCAGCAGCTGGGGACAGGGGGCGGCCTACGAGCAGTACTTC. It is translated as CASSWGQGAAYEQYF.

The chain is built from TRBV12-5 and TRBJ2-7; 11 nucleotides align to TRBD2. CDR1 is LGHNT and CDR2 is FRNRAP in the germline V gene. After removal of 5 bases from V and 3 bases from J, the junction contained 3 bases not matched to a gene. CDR3 length: 14 amino acids. The CDR3 DNA reads TGTGCTAGTGGTCGACTAGCGGGATACTACGAGCAGTACGTC. It encodes CASGRLAGYYEQYV.

This clone has more than one count but fewer than ten. The chain carries TRBV5-4 and TRBJ2-7; D gene ambiguous. Trimming took 4 bases from V and 0 from J, leaving 14 bases between them. CDR1 and CDR2 (germline): SGHNT, YYREEE (reference sequence). The CDR3 extends over 15 amino acids. The CDR3 DNA follows: TGTGCCAGCAGCCAAGACAACCTGGGCTCCTACGAGCAGTACTTC. Residues: CASSQDNLGSYEQYF.

CDR3 sequence: CASRRAGGAAETQYF. CDR3 DNA: TGTGCCAGCAGGCGTGCGGGAGGGGCGGCGGAGACCCAGTACTTC. V and J are TRBV7-2 and TRBJ2-5; 9 bases align to TRBD2. This CDR3 has 15 amino acids. Germline V gene data show CDR1 as SGHTA and CDR2 as FQGNSA. With V trimmed by 6 bases and J by 5 bases, 10 bases remained unmatched.

This clone was observed a single time. This chain connects TRBV27 to TRBJ1-4, with 7 nucleotides matching TRBD1. CDR3 length: 14 amino acids. The V and J ends lost 4 bases and 5 bases, in that order; junction bases with no gene match: 4. Germline CDR1 and CDR2: MNHEY and SMNVEV (reference sequence). The CDR3 coding sequence is TGTGCCAGCAGTTCGGCAGGGGGGAATGAAAAACTGTTTTTT. This codes for CASSSAGGNEKLFF.

The chain has TRBV6-1 and TRBJ1-1; D may be TRBD1 (6 bases). Germline-derived CDR1 and CDR2 are MNHNS and SASEGT. V lost 2 bases to trimming and J lost 0 bases, with 19 bases between them. CDR3 length: 18 amino acids. CDR3 in DNA: TGTGCCAGCAGTGAAAGGGGGGGCCGGGCCCCATTGAACACTGAAGCTTTCTTT. Protein sequence: CASSERGGRAPLNTEAFF.

This chain links TRBV24-1 with TRBJ1-6; TRBD1 matches at 11 bases. The CDR3 has 16 residues. J was trimmed by 9 bases and V by 0 bases; bases with no gene match: 3. CDR1 is KGHDR, CDR2 SFDVKD, per germline. The DNA of the CDR3 is TGTGCCACCAGTGATTTGCAGGGACAGGGGGGTTCACCCCTCCACTTT. Protein: CATSDLQGQGGSPLHF.

This clone has a single count. This chain links TRBV6-5 with TRBJ1-5; 8 nucleotides agree with TRBD1. Germline CDR1 MNHEY, CDR2 SVGAGI. This CDR3 is 13 amino acids long. V was pared by 8 bases and J by 5 bases, with 5 bases of the junction left unmatched. CDR3 nucleotides: TGTGCCAGCGCGACAGGGGCCCATCAGCCCCAGCATTTT. Translation: CASATGAHQPQHF.

A single count supports this clone. The CDR3 is CASSAGRGRSSRDEQYV. CDR3 DNA: TGTGCCAGCAGTGCCGGTCGCGGGAGGTCCTCTCGGGACGAGCAGTACGTC. The chain uses TRBV2 and TRBJ2-7; 8 bases are shared with TRBD2. The CDR3 runs 17 residues. Germline CDR1 and CDR2: SNHLY and FYNNEI. The J segment lost 5 bases and the V segment lost 4 bases, leaving 16 bases of the junction unmatched.

The chain carries TRBV19 and TRBJ2-1; 9 bases agree with TRBD1. J gave up 4 bases and V 4 bases, and 5 bases lay outside the gene matches. The CDR3 is 15 residues long. Germline V gene data show CDR1 as LNHDA and CDR2 as SQIVND (reference sequence). CDR3 sequence reads: CASSTPGQGYNEQFF. CDR3 nucleotides: TGTGCCAGTAGTACGCCGGGACAGGGATACAATGAGCAGTTCTTC.

The gene calls are TRBV5-1 and TRBJ2-5, with D possibly matching TRBD1 (5 bases). Germline loops: CDR1 SGHRS, CDR2 YFSETQ. Trimming shortened V by 3 bases and J by 10 bases, and 28 bases separated the two germline ends. The CDR3 spans 17 residues. The CDR3 region is CASSWGPTDPAREDQYF. In nucleotides, the CDR3 is TGCGCCAGCAGCTGGGGCCCGACAGACCCGGCACGTGAGGACCAGTACTTC.

The chain uses TRBV10-3 and TRBJ2-1, with 8 bases fitting TRBD2. The CDR3 totals 15 residues. V was pared by 6 bases and J by 5 bases, with 9 bases of the junction left unmatched. CDR1 and CDR2 (germline): ENHRY, SYGVKD. CDR3 nucleotide sequence: TGTGCCATCAGCCTCACTAGCGGCCAAAACAATGAGCAGTTCTTC. This sequence encodes CAISLTSGQNNEQFF.

The chain is built from TRBV9 and TRBJ2-3; 8 nucleotides line up with TRBD2. Per germline, CDR1 SGDLS and CDR2 YYNGEE. V lost 3 bases and J lost 1; bases outside the gene matches: 4. The CDR3 totals 15 residues. The DNA for the CDR3 is TGTGCCAGCAGCGATAGCGGGGCTCGCACAGATACGCAGTATTTT. This gives the protein CASSDSGARTDTQYF.

V and J are TRBV18 and TRBJ2-3; D uncertain. The CDR3 covers 13 residues. Germline lookup yields CDR1 KGHSH and CDR2 LQKENI. The V gene lost 3 bases and the J gene lost 1 base, with 5 bases spanning the gap. CDR3 protein: CASSPAGTDTQYF. The DNA of the CDR3 is TGTGCCAGCTCACCGGCGGGCACAGATACGCAGTATTTT. Using reference TRBV18 and TRBJ2-3 for the parts outside the CDR3, the full variable domain is NAGVMQNPRHLVRRRGQEARLRCSPMKGHSHVYWYRQLPEEGLKFMVYLQKENIIDESGMPKERFSAEFPKEGPSILRIQQVVRGDSAAYFCASSPAGTDTQYFGPGTRLTVL.

V gene TRBV11-3 combines with J gene TRBJ1-2; possible D gene TRBD1, 5 bases. CDR1 SGHNT and CDR2 YENEEA come from the germline V gene. Trimming removed 0 bases from V and 4 bases from J, with 12 bases in between. The CDR3 runs to 15 residues. The CDR3 DNA reads as TGTGCCAGCAGCTTAGATCGCGGGACGGTCTATGGCTACACCTTC. It is translated as CASSLDRGTVYGYTF.

Regarding this clone: Distinct nucleotide sequences in the sample also encode this CDR3. The V gene is TRBV4-3, the J gene TRBJ2-5; 11 bases are a match to TRBD2. The V segment lost 0 bases and the J segment 4 bases; nucleotides outside the gene matches: 1. The CDR3 runs 15 residues. Germline values: CDR1 LGHNA, CDR2 YSLEER. CDR3 coding DNA: TGCGCCAGCAGCCAAGATGGACTAGCGGGAGAGACCCAGTACTTC. It yields the protein CASSQDGLAGETQYF.

The chain recombines TRBV6-6 with TRBJ2-7; maybe TRBD2 (6 bases). CDR1 is MNHNY, CDR2 SVGAGI, per germline (reference sequence). This CDR3 is built from 13 residues. V lost 6 bases and J 4 bases, leaving 13 bases between the germline ends. The CDR3 spells CASSPVGGYEQYF. CDR3 coding DNA: TGTGCCAGCAGCCCAGTGGGGGGATACGAGCAGTACTTC.

The genes are TRBV7-2 and TRBJ2-1; tentative D call: TRBD2 (5 bases). Deletions cut 5 bases from V and 9 bases from J, with 14 bases between. The length of the CDR3 is 13 residues. CDR1 is SGHTA and CDR2 is FQGNSA in the germline V gene. CDR3 DNA sequence: TGTGCCAGCAGCCCCTGGGAGTGGGGTGAGCAGTTCTTC. Amino acid sequence: CASSPWEWGEQFF.

This clone has a handful of counts. The rearrangement links TRBV11-2 to TRBJ2-5; 8 bases align to TRBD1. The trim removed 5 bases at V and 4 bases at J, leaving 6 bases unmatched. Germline CDR1 reads SGHAT; CDR2 reads FQNNGV. CDR3 length: 14 amino acids. This CDR3 reads CASSPGQGRETQYF. The DNA for the CDR3 is TGTGCCAGCAGCCCTGGACAGGGTCGAGAGACCCAGTACTTC.